This paragraph reports one T cell receptor beta chain. This entry comes from a study of T cell changes during pregnancy in multiple sclerosis. Here immunoSEQ multiplex PCR was the method, and the copy in TCRdb shows in-frame clones only, minus some. Of about 100,000 clones in the sample, 92% were seen once. This CDR3 has 13 residues. The germline gives CDR1 MNHEY, CDR2 SVGAGI. The V end was cut by 5 bases, the J end by 4 bases, with 10 bases between. Source: peripheral blood, taken after pregnancy. The genes are TRBV6-5 and TRBJ2-3; D unresolved. The receptor was derived from a female donor with multiple sclerosis, enrolled in a pregnancy study. CDR3 sequence (DNA): TGTGCCAGCAGTCAATGGAGAGCAGATACGCAGTATTTT. This encodes CASSQWRADTQYF.